The T cell receptor (beta chain) under discussion was sequenced for a study of neurological immune-mediated disorders. A single record per CDR3 protein comes from TCRdb applying MiXCR to the 5' RACE reads. This table has some 45,000 distinct CDR3 sequences, about an eighth appearing once. This clonotype was observed at least ten times. Time point in this sample: longitudinal time-point 2. Stored at -80 C, 2 million PBMCs were the source of the unsorted libraries. V was cut by 6 bases and J by 5 bases, with 17 bases left in between. The CDR3 loop spans 14 amino acids. Per germline, CDR1 MNHEY and CDR2 SVGAGI.

The receptor comes from a male donor with HTLV-1-associated myelopathy (HAM/TSP). This chain uses TRBV6-5 with TRBJ2-7; D could derive from TRBD1 or TRBD2 (6 bases each). Sequences were obtained from PBMCs. The CDR3 is CASRGVGGSHEQYF. As DNA, the CDR3 is TGTGCCAGCAGGGGGGTCGGGGGCAGCCACGAGCAGTACTTC.